This T cell receptor beta chain was found in a study of technical replicates of blood from several donors. The V gene lost 4 bases and the J gene lost 6 bases, with 9 bases spanning the gap. The CDR3 loop spans 12 amino acids. The germline gives CDR1 SGHNT, CDR2 YENEEA. Sequencing was performed with immunoSEQ multiplex PCR; in TCRdb, only in-frame clones are kept and a portion is missing. The profile shows about 79,000 clones, approximately 94% of them singletons. J is TRBJ1-1 and V is TRBV11-3, with D maybe TRBD1 (5 bases). This clonotype was obtained from a human donor in good health. Sequencing used T cells isolated from PBMCs. DNA for the CDR3: TGTGCCAGCAGCTCCCGGACACCTGAAGCTTTCTTT. Its protein product is CASSSRTPEAFF.